What follows describes a single TCR beta chain. Its antigen is unidentified. The sample comes from a study of shared clonotypes between healthy human individuals. Overall study results and limits: With a few donors compared, 5% to 5.5% of naive CD4 clonotypes were shared. What rarefaction showed was incomplete sorted-subset sequencing despite large depth. Clonotypes shared by all four donors outscored non-shared clonotypes in generation probability.

Trimming removed 4 bases from V and 1 base from J, with 11 bases in between. The germline V gene has CDR1 SGHRS and CDR2 YFSETQ. This CDR3 comprises 14 residues. Clones were read by immunoSEQ multiplex PCR, and TCRdb kept only the in-frame ones, dropping some. The table records 450,000 to 700,000 clones, 95% to 96% of them present only once. In the naive CD8 group, cells lacked CD45RO and were positively selected for CCR7, so terminally differentiated effector memory CD45RA+ cells were left out. The source of this sequence is a young woman in good health. The V gene is TRBV5-1, the J gene TRBJ1-1; no definite D call. The specimen was naive CD8+ T cells sorted from blood. This chain's CDR3 is CASSPYKTNTEAFF. The CDR3 region has the DNA TGCGCCAGCAGCCCTTATAAAACGAACACTGAAGCTTTCTTT.